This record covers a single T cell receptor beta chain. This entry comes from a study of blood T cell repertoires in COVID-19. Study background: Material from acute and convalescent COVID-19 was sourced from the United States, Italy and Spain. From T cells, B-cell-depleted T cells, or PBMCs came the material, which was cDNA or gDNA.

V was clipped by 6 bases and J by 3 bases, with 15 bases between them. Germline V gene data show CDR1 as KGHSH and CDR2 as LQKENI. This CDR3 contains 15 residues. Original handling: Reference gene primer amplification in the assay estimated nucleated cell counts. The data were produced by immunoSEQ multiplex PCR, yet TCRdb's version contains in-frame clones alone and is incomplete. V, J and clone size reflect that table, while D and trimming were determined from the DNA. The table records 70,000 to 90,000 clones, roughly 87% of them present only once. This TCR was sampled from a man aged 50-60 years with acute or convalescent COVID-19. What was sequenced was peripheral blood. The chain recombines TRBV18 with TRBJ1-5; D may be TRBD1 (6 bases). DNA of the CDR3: TGTGCCAGCTCCCTCAGGACAGCTGCCAATCAGCCCCAGCATTTT. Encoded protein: CASSLRTAANQPQHF.